Listed below are T cell receptor beta chains from one sample, sequenced in a study of shared clonotypes between healthy human individuals. Repertoires were generated with immunoSEQ multiplex PCR, while TCRdb's copy carries only in-frame clones and drops some. The sample lists about 2 million clones, around 96% occurring once. Sequencing was performed on naive CD8+ T cells sorted from blood. The receptors derive from a man aged 18 to 30 in good health. Each CDR3 is given with its conserved first and last residue. The D gene is left open where the match is weak.

cdr3_aa cdr3_nt j_call v_call d_call
CAISESDRALYDEQFF TGTGCCATCAGTGAGTCGGACAGGGCCCTATACGATGAGCAGTTCTTC TRBJ2-1 TRBV10-3 TRBD1
CASSLFRPSPGRKTQYF TGTGCCAGCAGCTTATTCCGCCCCTCTCCGGGCCGCAAGACCCAGTACTTC TRBJ2-5 TRBV7-3 .
CASSQGQYTEAFF TGTGCCAGCAGCCAGGGACAGTACACTGAAGCTTTCTTT TRBJ1-1 TRBV5-8 TRBD1
CAWSTGSGANVLTF TGTGCCTGGAGCACGGGCTCTGGGGCCAACGTCCTGACTTTC TRBJ2-6 TRBV30 .
CSGDAANTEAFF TGCAGCGGGGACGCAGCGAACACTGAAGCTTTCTTT TRBJ1-1 TRBV29-1 .
CASSELTGEVDGYTF TGTGCCAGCAGTGAATTGACAGGGGAAGTTGATGGCTACACCTTC TRBJ1-2 TRBV25-1 TRBD1
CASSQDAGWNTGELFF TGCGCCAGCAGCCAAGATGCGGGATGGAACACCGGGGAGCTGTTTTTT TRBJ2-2 TRBV4-3 .
CASSALRRLNTEAFF TGTGCCAGCAGTGCACTGAGACGGCTGAACACTGAAGCTTTCTTT TRBJ1-1 TRBV6-1 .
CASSGILLNTEAFF TGTGCCAGCAGTGGAATCCTCTTGAACACTGAAGCTTTCTTT TRBJ1-1 TRBV6-5 .
CASSPSVAASSYEQYF TGCGCCAGCAGCCCAAGCGTAGCGGCCAGCTCCTACGAGCAGTACTTC TRBJ2-7 TRBV5-1 .
CASSLGLFGEQYF TGTGCCAGCAGCTTAGGACTCTTTGGGGAGCAGTACTTC TRBJ2-7 TRBV7-2 .
CASSSPDTSSYEQYF TGTGCCAGCAGTTCCCCGGACACGAGCTCCTACGAGCAGTACTTC TRBJ2-7 TRBV6-6 .
CAISDMQGTVPYEQYF TGTGCCATCAGTGATATGCAAGGGACTGTACCCTACGAGCAGTACTTC TRBJ2-7 TRBV10-3 .
CASSEISATLNEQFF TGTGCCAGCAGCGAAATATCGGCTACCCTCAATGAGCAGTTCTTC TRBJ2-1 TRBV6-5 .
CASSLRLDRGLNYGYTF TGTGCCAGCAGCTTGAGGCTCGACAGGGGGCTTAACTATGGCTACACCTTC TRBJ1-2 TRBV5-4 TRBD1
CASSLGPVTDTQYF TGCGCCAGCAGCTTGGGCCCGGTAACAGATACGCAGTATTTT TRBJ2-3 TRBV5-1 .
CASSDRGDPDTEAFF TGTGCCAGCAGTGACAGGGGCGATCCCGACACTGAAGCTTTCTTT TRBJ1-1 TRBV6-1 .